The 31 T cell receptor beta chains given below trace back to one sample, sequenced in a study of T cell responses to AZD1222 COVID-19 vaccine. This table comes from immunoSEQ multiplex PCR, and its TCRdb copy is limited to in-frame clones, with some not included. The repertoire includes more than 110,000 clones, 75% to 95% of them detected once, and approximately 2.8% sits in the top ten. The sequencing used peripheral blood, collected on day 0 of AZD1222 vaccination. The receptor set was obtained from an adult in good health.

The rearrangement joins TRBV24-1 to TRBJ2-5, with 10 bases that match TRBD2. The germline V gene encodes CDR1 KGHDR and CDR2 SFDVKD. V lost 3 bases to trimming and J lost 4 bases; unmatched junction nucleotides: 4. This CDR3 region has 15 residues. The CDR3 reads CATSDTSGAGETQYF. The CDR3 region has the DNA TGTGCCACCAGTGATACTAGCGGGGCGGGAGAGACCCAGTACTTC.

CDR3 nucleotides: TGTGCCAGCACCCACCACGGGTTTGTACCAGCTAACTATGGCTACACCTTC. Translated, it gives CASTHHGFVPANYGYTF. The rearrangement uses TRBV28 and TRBJ1-2; D is undetermined. Trimming cost V 7 bases and J 0 bases, with 21 bases left between them. Germline-derived CDR1 and CDR2 are MDHEN and SYDVKM. The CDR3 spans 17 residues.

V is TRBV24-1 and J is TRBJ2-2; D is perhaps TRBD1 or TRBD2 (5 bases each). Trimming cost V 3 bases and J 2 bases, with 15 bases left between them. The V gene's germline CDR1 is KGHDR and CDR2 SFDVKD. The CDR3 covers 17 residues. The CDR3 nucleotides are TGTGCCACCAGTGATGGCCGCGCAGGGACCAACACCGGGGAGCTGTTTTTT. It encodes CATSDGRAGTNTGELFF.

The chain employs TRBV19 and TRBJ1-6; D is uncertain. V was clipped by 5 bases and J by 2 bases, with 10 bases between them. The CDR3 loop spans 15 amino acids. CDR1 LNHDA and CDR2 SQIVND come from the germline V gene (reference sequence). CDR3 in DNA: TGTGCCAGTAGTTCTTATTCGGCCTATAATTCACCCCTCCACTTT. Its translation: CASSSYSAYNSPLHF. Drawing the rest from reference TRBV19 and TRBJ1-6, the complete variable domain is DGGITQSPKYLFRKEGQNVTLSCEQNLNHDAMYWYRQDPGQGLRLIYYSQIVNDFQKGDIAEGYSVSREKKESFPLTVTSAQKNPTAFYLCASSSYSAYNSPLHFGNGTRLTVT.

In nucleotides, the CDR3 is TGTGCCAGCAGTTTCAGAGACAGACTCTCGCCCCAGCATTTT. Its protein product is CASSFRDRLSPQHF. The V call is TRBV28, the J call TRBJ1-5; D might be TRBD1 (5 bases). The length of the CDR3 is 14 residues. Per the germline V gene, CDR1 is MDHEN and CDR2 is SYDVKM. V lost 3 bases and J 9 bases, leaving 15 bases between the germline ends.

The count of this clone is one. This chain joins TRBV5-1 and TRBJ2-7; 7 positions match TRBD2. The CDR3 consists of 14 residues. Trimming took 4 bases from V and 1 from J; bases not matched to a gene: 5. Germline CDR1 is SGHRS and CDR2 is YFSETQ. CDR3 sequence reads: CASSPGGSSYEQYF. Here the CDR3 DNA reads TGCGCCAGCAGCCCGGGGGGTTCATCCTACGAGCAGTACTTC.

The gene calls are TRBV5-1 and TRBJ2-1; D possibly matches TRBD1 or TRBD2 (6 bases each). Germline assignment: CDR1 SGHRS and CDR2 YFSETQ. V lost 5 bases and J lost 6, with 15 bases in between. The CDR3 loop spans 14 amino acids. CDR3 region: CASRWGLAPNEQFF. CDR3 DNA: TGCGCCAGCAGGTGGGGGCTAGCGCCCAATGAGCAGTTCTTC.

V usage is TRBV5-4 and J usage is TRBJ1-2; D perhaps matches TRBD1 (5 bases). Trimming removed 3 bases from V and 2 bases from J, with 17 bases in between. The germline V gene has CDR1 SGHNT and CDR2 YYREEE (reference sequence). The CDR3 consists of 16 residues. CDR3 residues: CASSSPGQGENYGYTF. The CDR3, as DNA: TGTGCCAGCAGCTCCCCAGGGCAGGGTGAGAACTATGGCTACACCTTC.

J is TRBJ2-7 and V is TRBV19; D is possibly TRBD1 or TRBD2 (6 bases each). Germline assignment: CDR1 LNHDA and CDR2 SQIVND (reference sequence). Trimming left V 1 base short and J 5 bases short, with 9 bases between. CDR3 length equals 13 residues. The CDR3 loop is CASSIVGGHEQYF. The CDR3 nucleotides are TGTGCCAGTAGTATAGTTGGGGGGCACGAGCAGTACTTC.

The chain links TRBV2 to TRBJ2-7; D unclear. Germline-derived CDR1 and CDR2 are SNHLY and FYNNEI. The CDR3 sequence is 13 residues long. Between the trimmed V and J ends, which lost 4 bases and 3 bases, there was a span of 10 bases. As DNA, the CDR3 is TGTGCCAGCAGTGGGGCCGTGCTCTACGAGCAGTACTTC. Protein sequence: CASSGAVLYEQYF.

The CDR3 DNA sequence: TGTGCCAGCAGCGGCCCGCAGGGCGGCACCGGGGAGCTGTTTTTT. The encoded protein is CASSGPQGGTGELFF. The V and J genes are TRBV5-5 and TRBJ2-2; D is perhaps TRBD1 (5 bases). V was shortened by 4 bases and J by 4 bases, with 14 bases between the two germline ends. Germline-derived CDR1 and CDR2 are SGHKS and YYEKEE (reference sequence). The CDR3 has 15 amino acids.

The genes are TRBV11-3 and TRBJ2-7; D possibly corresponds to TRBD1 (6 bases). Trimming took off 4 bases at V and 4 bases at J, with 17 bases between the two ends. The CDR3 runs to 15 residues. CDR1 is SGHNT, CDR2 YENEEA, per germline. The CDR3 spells CASSSREGDRYEQYF. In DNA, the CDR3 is TGTGCCAGCAGCTCCCGTGAGGGGGATCGGTACGAGCAGTACTTC.

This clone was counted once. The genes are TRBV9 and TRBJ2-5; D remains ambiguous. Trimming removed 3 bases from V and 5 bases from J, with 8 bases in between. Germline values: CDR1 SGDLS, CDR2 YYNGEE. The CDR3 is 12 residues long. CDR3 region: CASSGGNETQYF. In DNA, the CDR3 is TGTGCCAGCAGCGGGGGTAATGAGACCCAGTACTTC.

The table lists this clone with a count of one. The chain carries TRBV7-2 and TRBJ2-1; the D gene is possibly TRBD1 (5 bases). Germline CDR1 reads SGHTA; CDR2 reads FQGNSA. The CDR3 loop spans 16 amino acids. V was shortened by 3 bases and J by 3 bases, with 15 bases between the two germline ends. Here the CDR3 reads CASSLKRGYRYNEQFF. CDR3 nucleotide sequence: TGTGCCAGCAGCTTGAAAAGGGGTTACCGCTACAATGAGCAGTTCTTC.

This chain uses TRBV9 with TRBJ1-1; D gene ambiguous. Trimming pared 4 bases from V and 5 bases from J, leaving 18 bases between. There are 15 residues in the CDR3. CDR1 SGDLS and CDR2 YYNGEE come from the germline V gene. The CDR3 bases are TGTGCCAGCAGCCCCGGCCAGTTGAGGGAAACTGAAGCTTTCTTT. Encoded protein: CASSPGQLRETEAFF. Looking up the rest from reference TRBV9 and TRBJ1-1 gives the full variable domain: DSGVTQTPKHLITATGQRVTLRCSPRSGDLSVYWYQQSLDQGLQFLIQYYNGEERAKGNILERFSAQQFPDLHSELNLSSLELGDSALYFCASSPGQLRETEAFFGQGTRLTVV.

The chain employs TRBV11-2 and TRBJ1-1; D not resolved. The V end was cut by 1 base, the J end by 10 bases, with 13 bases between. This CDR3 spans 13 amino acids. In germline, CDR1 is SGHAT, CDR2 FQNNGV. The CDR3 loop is CASSLAGDAAAFF. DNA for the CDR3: TGTGCCAGCAGCTTAGCTGGGGATGCGGCAGCTTTCTTT.

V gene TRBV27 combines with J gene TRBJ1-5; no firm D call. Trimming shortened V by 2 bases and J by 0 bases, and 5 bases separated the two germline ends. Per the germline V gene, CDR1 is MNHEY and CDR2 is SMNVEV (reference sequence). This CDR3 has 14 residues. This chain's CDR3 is CASSLQDSNQPQHF. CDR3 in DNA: TGTGCCAGCAGTTTACAGGATAGCAATCAGCCCCAGCATTTT.

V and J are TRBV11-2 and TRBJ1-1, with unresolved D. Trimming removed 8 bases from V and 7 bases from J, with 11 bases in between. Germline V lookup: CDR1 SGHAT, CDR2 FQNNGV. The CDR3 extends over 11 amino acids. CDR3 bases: TGTGCCAGCGTAAAAAAGGGTGAAGCTTTCTTT. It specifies CASVKKGEAFF.

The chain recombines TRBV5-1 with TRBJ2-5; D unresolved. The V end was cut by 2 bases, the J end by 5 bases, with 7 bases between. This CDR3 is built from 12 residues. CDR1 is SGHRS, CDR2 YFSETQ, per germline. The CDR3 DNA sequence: TGCGCCAGCAGCTTTAGTCGGGAGACCCAGTACTTC. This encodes CASSFSRETQYF.

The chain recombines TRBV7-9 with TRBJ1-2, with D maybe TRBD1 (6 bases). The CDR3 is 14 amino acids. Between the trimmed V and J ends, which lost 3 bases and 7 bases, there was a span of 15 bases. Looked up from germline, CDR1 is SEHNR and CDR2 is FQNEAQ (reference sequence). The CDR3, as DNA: TGTGCCAGCAGCTTGACAGGTTACGGTTCTGGCTACACCTTC. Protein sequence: CASSLTGYGSGYTF.

DNA of the CDR3: TGCGCCAGCAGCCCGCTCACGGCGCTCTACGAGCAGTACTTC. Its translation is CASSPLTALYEQYF. The chain is built from TRBV5-1 and TRBJ2-7, with D unclear. Germline V gene lookup returns CDR1 SGHRS and CDR2 YFSETQ. The CDR3 is made up of 14 amino acids. The V and J ends lost 4 bases and 3 bases respectively, with 14 bases between them.

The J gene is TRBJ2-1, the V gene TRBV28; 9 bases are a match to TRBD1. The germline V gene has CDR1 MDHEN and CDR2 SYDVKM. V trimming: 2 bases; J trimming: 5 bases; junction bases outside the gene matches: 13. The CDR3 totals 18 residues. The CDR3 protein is CASSLVGGLGTGHNEQFF. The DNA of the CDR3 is TGTGCCAGCAGTTTAGTGGGAGGGTTAGGGACAGGGCACAATGAGCAGTTCTTC.

CDR3 in amino acids: CATSDRRRPNQPQHF. In DNA form, the CDR3 reads TGTGCCACCAGTGATAGGAGACGGCCCAATCAGCCCCAGCATTTT. This chain links TRBV24-1 with TRBJ1-5; D is undetermined. Germline CDR1 is KGHDR and CDR2 is SFDVKD. The CDR3 spans 15 residues. Deletions cut 3 bases from V and 3 bases from J, with 11 bases between.

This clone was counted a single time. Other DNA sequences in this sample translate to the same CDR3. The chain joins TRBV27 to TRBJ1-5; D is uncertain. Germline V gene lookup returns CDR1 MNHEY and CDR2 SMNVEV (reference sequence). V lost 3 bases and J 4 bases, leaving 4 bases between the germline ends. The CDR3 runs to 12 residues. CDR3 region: CASSFVNQPQHF. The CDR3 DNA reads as TGTGCCAGCAGTTTTGTGAATCAGCCCCAGCATTTT.

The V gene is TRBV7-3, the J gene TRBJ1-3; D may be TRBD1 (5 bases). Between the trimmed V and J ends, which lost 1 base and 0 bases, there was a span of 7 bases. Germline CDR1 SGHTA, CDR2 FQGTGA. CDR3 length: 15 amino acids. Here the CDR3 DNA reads TGTGCCAGCAGCTTAAGCGGGACCTCTGGAAACACCATATATTTT. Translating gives CASSLSGTSGNTIYF.

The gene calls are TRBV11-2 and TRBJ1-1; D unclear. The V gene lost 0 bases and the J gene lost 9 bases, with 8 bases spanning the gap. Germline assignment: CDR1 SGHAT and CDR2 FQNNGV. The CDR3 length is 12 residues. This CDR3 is CASSLDGEQAFF. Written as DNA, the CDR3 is TGTGCCAGCAGCTTAGATGGGGAGCAAGCTTTCTTT.

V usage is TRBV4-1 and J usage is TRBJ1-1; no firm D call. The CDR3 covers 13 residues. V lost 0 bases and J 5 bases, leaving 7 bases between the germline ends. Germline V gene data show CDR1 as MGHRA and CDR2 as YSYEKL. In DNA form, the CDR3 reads TGCGCCAGCAGCCAAGAGGGTTTTACTGAAGCTTTCTTT. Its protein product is CASSQEGFTEAFF.

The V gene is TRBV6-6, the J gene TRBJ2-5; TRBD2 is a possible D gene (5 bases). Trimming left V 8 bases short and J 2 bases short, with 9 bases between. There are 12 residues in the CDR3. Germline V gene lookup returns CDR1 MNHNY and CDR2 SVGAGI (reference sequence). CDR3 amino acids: CASGPGQETQYF. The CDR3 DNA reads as TGTGCCAGCGGCCCGGGGCAAGAGACCCAGTACTTC.

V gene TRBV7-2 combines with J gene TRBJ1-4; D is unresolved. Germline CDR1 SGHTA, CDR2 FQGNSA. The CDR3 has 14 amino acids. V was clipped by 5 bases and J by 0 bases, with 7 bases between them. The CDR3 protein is CASSPRSTNEKLFF. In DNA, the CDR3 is TGTGCCAGCAGCCCCCGTTCAACTAATGAAAAACTGTTTTTT.

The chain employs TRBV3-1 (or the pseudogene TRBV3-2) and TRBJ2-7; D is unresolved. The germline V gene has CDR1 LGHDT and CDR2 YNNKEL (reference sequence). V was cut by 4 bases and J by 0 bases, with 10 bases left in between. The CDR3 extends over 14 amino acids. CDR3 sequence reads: CASSRLLSSYEQYF. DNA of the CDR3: TGTGCCAGCAGCCGTTTACTAAGCTCCTACGAGCAGTACTTC.

The CDR3 is CASSPGVSNEQFF. CDR3 nucleotide sequence: TGTGCCAGCAGCCCTGGGGTCAGCAATGAGCAGTTCTTC. The rearrangement joins TRBV4-2 to TRBJ2-1, with D uncertain. Germline CDR1 is LGHNA and CDR2 is YNFKEQ. The CDR3 length is 13 residues. Trimming cost V 4 bases and J 6 bases, with 10 bases left between them.